One and the same sample provided the 29 T cell receptor beta chains below, sequenced in a study of shared clonotypes between healthy human individuals. Assay used: immunoSEQ multiplex PCR; TCRdb lists only in-frame clones, some missing. Of over 800,000 clones listed, more than 85% were seen once; the top ten hold 24%. Terminally differentiated effector memory CD45RA+ cells were left out of the naive CD8 fraction, which was CD45RO-negative and positively selected for CCR7. Input material: naive CD8+ T cells sorted from blood. The source is a man aged 25-45 years in good health.

This chain uses TRBV5-6 with TRBJ2-7; D is unresolved. CDR1 is SGHDT, CDR2 YYEEEE, per germline. Trimming pared 0 bases from V and 4 bases from J, leaving 11 bases between. The CDR3 totals 14 residues. The CDR3 loop is CASSLGRTVYEQYF. The CDR3 DNA reads TGTGCCAGCAGCTTGGGCAGAACGGTATACGAGCAGTACTTC.

The chain carries TRBV7-2 and TRBJ2-5; D is undetermined. CDR1 is SGHTA, CDR2 FQGNSA, per germline. Trimming took 6 bases from V and 5 from J, leaving 13 bases between them. This CDR3 is 13 amino acids long. CDR3 nucleotide sequence: TGTGCCAGCAGTCACCCATTCGGGGAGACCCAGTACTTC. Its translation: CASSHPFGETQYF.

V is TRBV6-4 and J is TRBJ1-1; 8 nucleotides align to TRBD1. The CDR3 extends over 17 amino acids. Germline CDR1 and CDR2: MRHNA and SNTAGT. Unmatched junction bases numbered 13, after V lost 7 bases and J lost 0 bases. The DNA of the CDR3 is TGTGCCAGCACCGTAAAGGACAGGGATAAAATGAACACTGAAGCTTTCTTT. Translating gives CASTVKDRDKMNTEAFF.

This chain joins TRBV2 and TRBJ2-3; possible D gene TRBD2, 6 bases. CDR1 is SNHLY and CDR2 is FYNNEI in the germline V gene. Trimming took off 6 bases at V and 4 bases at J, with 14 bases between the two ends. This CDR3 has 14 amino acids. The CDR3 region is CASRLASIPDTQYF. The CDR3 nucleotides are TGTGCCAGCAGGCTAGCGTCCATACCAGATACGCAGTATTTT.

The V call is TRBV19, the J call TRBJ2-3, with D perhaps TRBD1 or TRBD2 (5 bases each). V was clipped by 5 bases and J by 0 bases, with 15 bases between them. CDR1 and CDR2 from the germline V gene are LNHDA and SQIVND (reference sequence). The CDR3 extends over 16 amino acids. The CDR3 DNA reads TGTGCCAGTAGTCCCAATGTGGGGGAAAGCACAGATACGCAGTATTTT. Its translation: CASSPNVGESTDTQYF.

In this sample, this clone turned up once. The chain links TRBV10-1 to TRBJ2-1, with TRBD2 as a possible D gene (6 bases). V lost 0 bases and J 10 bases, leaving 10 bases between the germline ends. Per germline, CDR1 WNHNN and CDR2 SYGVQD (reference sequence). The CDR3 has 13 amino acids. CDR3 sequence: CASSESGDSEQFF. CDR3 DNA sequence: TGCGCCAGCAGTGAGTCGGGGGACTCAGAGCAGTTCTTC.

The chain is built from TRBV4-3 and TRBJ2-1; the match to TRBD2 covers 8 bases. The V and J ends lost 4 bases and 2 bases, in that order; junction bases with no gene match: 1. Germline V lookup: CDR1 LGHNA, CDR2 YSLEER. This CDR3 is built from 14 residues. DNA for the CDR3: TGCGCCAGCAGCCCGGGACTAGCCTACAATGAGCAGTTCTTC. This codes for CASSPGLAYNEQFF.

On this clone: Other DNA sequences of this sample code for an identical CDR3. The DNA for the CDR3 is TGTGCCAGTAGTCCTGGGGTAAGCTCCTACAATGAGCAGTTCTTC. Translated: CASSPGVSSYNEQFF. This sequence joins TRBV19 and TRBJ2-1, with D hard to call. The ends were cut back, 5 bases at V and 0 bases at J, with 11 bases in the middle. The CDR3 runs to 15 residues. CDR1 and CDR2 from the germline V gene are LNHDA and SQIVND (reference sequence).

The chain joins TRBV19 to TRBJ2-1, with 10 bases lining up with TRBD2. J gave up 5 bases and V 1 base, and 2 bases lay outside the gene matches. Germline assignment: CDR1 LNHDA and CDR2 SQIVND (reference sequence). This CDR3 comprises 15 residues. The CDR3 reads CASSIGTSGHNEQFF. CDR3 bases: TGTGCCAGTAGTATAGGGACTAGCGGACACAATGAGCAGTTCTTC. Full variable domain (remainder filled in from reference TRBV19 and TRBJ2-1): DGGITQSPKYLFRKEGQNVTLSCEQNLNHDAMYWYRQDPGQGLRLIYYSQIVNDFQKGDIAEGYSVSREKKESFPLTVTSAQKNPTAFYLCASSIGTSGHNEQFFGPGTRLTVL.

This chain joins TRBV6-5 and TRBJ2-7; D remains unclear. Germline V gene lookup returns CDR1 MNHEY and CDR2 SVGAGI. The CDR3 length is 13 residues. V was trimmed by 5 bases and J by 4 bases, leaving 12 bases between them. The DNA of the CDR3 is TGTGCCAGCAGTGAGACGGTGTCATACGAGCAGTACTTC. It encodes CASSETVSYEQYF.

Worth noting for this clone: This same CDR3 is encoded by further DNA sequences in the sample. The chain couples TRBV6-5 to TRBJ2-3, with 7 bases aligning to TRBD1. The V gene's germline CDR1 is MNHEY and CDR2 SVGAGI. The CDR3 is made up of 14 amino acids. V dropped 2 bases and J dropped 1; count of bases not matched to a gene: 0. CDR3 region: CASSYGQGTDTQYF. The DNA of the CDR3 is TGTGCCAGCAGTTACGGACAGGGCACAGATACGCAGTATTTT.

This chain connects TRBV9 to TRBJ2-1, with D unclear. CDR3 length equals 14 residues. CDR1 and CDR2 (germline): SGDLS, YYNGEE. The V end lost 0 bases, the J end lost 6 bases, and 10 bases lay between the germline ends. The CDR3 DNA sequence: TGTGCCAGCAGCGTAGCTCCGGGTTCCAATGAGCAGTTCTTC. Translation gives CASSVAPGSNEQFF.

The chain recombines TRBV27 with TRBJ1-1; TRBD1 agrees at 8 bases. Germline V gene data show CDR1 as MNHEY and CDR2 as SMNVEV (reference sequence). The V gene end was trimmed by 2 bases and the J gene end by 0 bases; junction bases not matched to a gene: 8. The CDR3 is 17 residues long. CDR3: CASSLDPGGLVNTEAFF. The CDR3 DNA reads TGTGCCAGCAGTTTAGACCCAGGGGGCCTGGTGAACACTGAAGCTTTCTTT.

The chain links TRBV7-8 to TRBJ2-1; D is unclear. This CDR3 is built from 13 residues. V lost 1 base and J 7 bases, leaving 8 bases between the germline ends. In germline, CDR1 is SGHVS, CDR2 FQNEAQ. CDR3 nucleotides: TGTGCCAGCAGCTTAGGTACGTGGAATGAGCAGTTCTTC. Translated: CASSLGTWNEQFF.

The gene calls are TRBV7-9 and TRBJ2-2, with D unclear. The CDR3 totals 14 residues. Germline assignment: CDR1 SEHNR and CDR2 FQNEAQ (reference sequence). Trimming stripped 1 base from V and 6 bases from J, with 9 bases between. DNA for the CDR3: TGTGCCAGCAGCTTAGGGCAGGCTCCCGGGGAGCTGTTTTTT. This encodes CASSLGQAPGELFF.

The chain has TRBV5-4 and TRBJ1-1, with TRBD1 matching 8 bases. Germline-derived CDR1 and CDR2 are SGHNT and YYREEE (reference sequence). J gave up 4 bases and V 5 bases, and 10 bases lay outside the gene matches. CDR3 length: 15 residues. The CDR3 protein is CASRQAGGRFTEAFF. The CDR3 region has the DNA TGTGCCAGCAGACAGGCAGGGGGCAGGTTCACTGAAGCTTTCTTT.

V and J are TRBV7-9 and TRBJ1-1; 8 bases map to TRBD1. With V trimmed by 5 bases and J by 4 bases, 6 bases remained unmatched. Germline V gene sequence: CDR1 SEHNR, CDR2 FQNEAQ (reference sequence). The CDR3 runs to 14 residues. The CDR3, as DNA: TGTGCCAGCAGCACTCAGGGGGCGAGCACTGAAGCTTTCTTT. It yields the protein CASSTQGASTEAFF.

The chain combines TRBV2 with TRBJ1-5; possibly TRBD1 for D (6 bases). Deletions cut 5 bases from V and 4 bases from J, with 15 bases between. Germline loops: CDR1 SNHLY, CDR2 FYNNEI. CDR3 length: 15 residues. The CDR3 coding sequence is TGTGCCAGCAGTTACAGTGAGGGGGGAAATCAGCCCCAGCATTTT. Protein sequence: CASSYSEGGNQPQHF. Supplemented by reference TRBV2 and TRBJ1-5, the full variable domain reads EPEVTQTPSHQVTQMGQEVILRCVPISNHLYFYWYRQILGQKVEFLVSFYNNEISEKSEIFDDQFSVERPDGSNFTLKIRSTKLEDSAMYFCASSYSEGGNQPQHFGDGTRLSIL.

V is TRBV4-1 and J is TRBJ2-3; D perhaps matches TRBD2 (6 bases). Trimming stripped 1 base from V and 8 bases from J, with 10 bases between. This CDR3 is 13 amino acids long. CDR1 MGHRA and CDR2 YSYEKL come from the germline V gene. CDR3 in amino acids: CASSQVLAPTQYF. CDR3 coding DNA: TGCGCCAGCAGCCAAGTACTAGCCCCTACGCAGTATTTT.

In its sample, this clone was seen once. This CDR3 is also generated by other DNA sequences in the sample. V and J are TRBV7-7 and TRBJ2-3; D possibly uses TRBD1 or TRBD2 (5 bases each). This CDR3 region has 14 residues. From germline, CDR1 is SSHAT and CDR2 FNYEAQ (reference sequence). The ends were cut back, 5 bases at V and 0 bases at J, with 9 bases in the middle. For the CDR3, the DNA is TGTGCCAGCAGCCCGGGACCTAGCACAGATACGCAGTATTTT. Its protein product is CASSPGPSTDTQYF.

The chain employs TRBV7-3 and TRBJ2-5; D gene unclear. The CDR3 totals 12 residues. Trimming pared 4 bases from V and 0 bases from J, leaving 3 bases between. Germline V CDR1 and CDR2: SGHTA, FQGTGA. This chain's CDR3 is CASSSNQETQYF. The CDR3 DNA is TGTGCCAGCAGCTCGAACCAAGAGACCCAGTACTTC.

This chain connects TRBV14 to TRBJ2-1; D not certain. Germline-derived CDR1 and CDR2 are SGHDN and FVKESK. The CDR3 is made up of 14 amino acids. V shed 0 bases and J shed 7 bases, with 10 bases lying between them. DNA for the CDR3: TGTGCCAGCAGCCAAGAGAATACGGTAAATGAGCAGTTCTTC. Encoded protein: CASSQENTVNEQFF.

The chain couples TRBV2 to TRBJ2-2; D unresolved. The CDR3 sequence is 11 residues long. From germline, CDR1 is SNHLY and CDR2 FYNNEI. V lost 6 bases and J lost 4, with 3 bases in between. The CDR3 nucleotides read TGTGCCAGCAGGTTCACCGGGGAGCTGTTTTTT. Amino acids: CASRFTGELFF.

The V call is TRBV27, the J call TRBJ2-7; 9 bases match TRBD1. The CDR3 runs to 13 residues. Germline V gene sequence: CDR1 MNHEY, CDR2 SMNVEV (reference sequence). V was pared by 4 bases and J by 6 bases, with 4 bases of the junction left unmatched. In DNA, the CDR3 is TGTGCCAGCAGTTCTCACAGGGGGCTCGAGCAGTACTTC. Protein product: CASSSHRGLEQYF.

The chain couples TRBV25-1 to TRBJ1-2; D not certain. This CDR3 comprises 14 residues. Trimming took off 1 base at V and 6 bases at J, with 12 bases between the two ends. The germline V gene encodes CDR1 MGHDK and CDR2 SYGVNS. Here the CDR3 reads CASSESRDNHGYTF. The CDR3 nucleotides read TGTGCCAGCAGTGAATCTCGAGACAATCATGGCTACACCTTC.

Remarks on this clone: Other DNA sequences of this sample code for an identical CDR3. This sequence joins TRBV7-9 and TRBJ2-7, with a possible D match to TRBD1 (6 bases). The CDR3 is made up of 12 amino acids. Per the germline V gene, CDR1 is SEHNR and CDR2 is FQNEAQ (reference sequence). V was trimmed by 1 base and J by 6 bases, leaving 7 bases between them. In DNA, the CDR3 is TGTGCCAGCAGCTTAGGGACAGTCGAGCAGTACTTC. Protein sequence: CASSLGTVEQYF.

The rearrangement joins TRBV5-1 to TRBJ2-3; D gene ambiguous. This CDR3 is 15 amino acids long. Per the germline V gene, CDR1 is SGHRS and CDR2 is YFSETQ. V lost 4 bases and J 1 base, leaving 13 bases between the germline ends. CDR3 coding DNA: TGCGCCAGCAGCATGAGATTCCCTGGCACAGATACGCAGTATTTT. Residues: CASSMRFPGTDTQYF.

This rearrangement joins TRBV11-2 to TRBJ2-7; D gene ambiguous. Germline V gene lookup returns CDR1 SGHAT and CDR2 FQNNGV. This CDR3 region has 12 residues. V shed 5 bases and J shed 4 bases, with 9 bases lying between them. The CDR3 protein is CASSVDWYEQYF. The CDR3 region has the DNA TGTGCCAGCAGCGTCGACTGGTACGAGCAGTACTTC. The full variable domain, with the rest looked up from reference TRBV11-2 and TRBJ2-7, is EAGVAQSPRYKIIEKRQSVAFWCNPISGHATLYWYQQILGQGPKLLIQFQNNGVVDDSQLPKDRFSAERLKGVDSTLKIQPAKLEDSAVYLCASSVDWYEQYFGPGTRLTVT.

The V gene is TRBV14, the J gene TRBJ2-7; 13 bases are shared with TRBD2. V trimming: 3 bases; J trimming: 7 bases; junction bases outside the gene matches: 18. Germline V gene lookup returns CDR1 SGHDN and CDR2 FVKESK. This CDR3 is 19 amino acids long. The CDR3 DNA is TGTGCCAGCAGCCAGATCCCCGGGACTAGCGGGATTTTCTGGGGGGAGCAGTACTTC. This sequence encodes CASSQIPGTSGIFWGEQYF. Using reference TRBV14 and TRBJ2-7 for the parts outside the CDR3, the full variable domain is EAGVTQFPSHSVIEKGQTVTLRCDPISGHDNLYWYRRVMGKEIKFLLHFVKESKQDESGMPNNRFLAERTGGTYSTLKVQPAELEDSGVYFCASSQIPGTSGIFWGEQYFGPGTRLTVT.